Listed below are T cell receptor beta chains from one sample, sequenced in a study of cytomegalovirus exposure and HLA in healthy donors. Sequencing was performed with immunoSEQ multiplex PCR; in TCRdb, only in-frame clones are kept and a portion is missing. This table holds tens of thousands of clones. The sample was PBMCs. These receptors all come from a man aged 50 or older in good health and CMV-seropositive. The CDR3 runs from the conserved cysteine through the conserved F or W. The order of the fields is V gene, D gene, J gene, CDR3 protein, CDR3 DNA. D genes are given only for firm matches.

v_call: TRBV27; d_call: .; j_call: TRBJ2-5; cdr3_aa: CASSRTTGSMETQYF; cdr3_nt: TGTGCCAGCAGTAGGACTACGGGAAGTATGGAGACCCAGTACTTC
v_call: TRBV13; d_call: TRBD2; j_call: TRBJ2-3; cdr3_aa: CASRPTSGRTGTDTQYF; cdr3_nt: TGTGCCAGCAGACCGACTAGCGGGAGGACGGGGACAGATACGCAGTATTTT
v_call: TRBV5-1; d_call: TRBD2; j_call: TRBJ2-1; cdr3_aa: CASSGTSGVYNEQFF; cdr3_nt: TGCGCCAGCAGCGGAACTAGCGGGGTCTACAATGAGCAGTTCTTC
v_call: TRBV9; d_call: .; j_call: TRBJ2-7; cdr3_aa: CASSVDLFSYEQYF; cdr3_nt: TGTGCCAGCAGCGTAGACCTGTTCTCCTACGAGCAGTACTTC
v_call: TRBV2; d_call: .; j_call: TRBJ1-1; cdr3_aa: CASTRKAGGWTEAFF; cdr3_nt: TGTGCCAGCACCCGAAAGGCGGGGGGCTGGACTGAAGCTTTCTTT
v_call: TRBV19; d_call: .; j_call: TRBJ1-4; cdr3_aa: CASSTPGSPREKLFF; cdr3_nt: TGTGCCAGTAGTACCCCCGGGAGCCCGCGTGAAAAACTGTTTTTT
v_call: TRBV11-3; d_call: .; j_call: TRBJ2-3; cdr3_aa: CASSLAVEGDTQYF; cdr3_nt: TGTGCCAGCAGCTTAGCGGTTGAGGGAGATACGCAGTATTTT
v_call: TRBV19; d_call: .; j_call: TRBJ2-4; cdr3_aa: CATGRRELGAKNIQYF; cdr3_nt: TGTGCCACCGGACGGAGGGAGCTAGGGGCCAAAAACATTCAGTACTTC
v_call: TRBV6-5; d_call: .; j_call: TRBJ1-2; cdr3_aa: CASSFGQTYGYTF; cdr3_nt: TGTGCCAGCAGTTTCGGACAGACCTATGGCTACACCTTC
v_call: TRBV30; d_call: .; j_call: TRBJ1-1; cdr3_aa: CAWSWRGAMNTEAFF; cdr3_nt: TGTGCCTGGAGTTGGAGGGGCGCGATGAACACTGAAGCTTTCTTT
v_call: TRBV28; d_call: .; j_call: TRBJ2-3; cdr3_aa: CASSLAGSNTQYF; cdr3_nt: TGTGCCAGCAGTTTAGCCGGGTCCAATACGCAGTATTTT
v_call: TRBV5-1; d_call: .; j_call: TRBJ2-7; cdr3_aa: CASRPGTPGVYEQYF; cdr3_nt: TGCGCCAGCAGACCCGGGACGCCGGGAGTCTACGAGCAGTACTTC
v_call: TRBV5-4; d_call: .; j_call: TRBJ1-2; cdr3_aa: CASSLVGGDPLGYTF; cdr3_nt: TGTGCCAGCAGCTTGGTTGGCGGGGACCCCCTTGGCTACACCTTC
v_call: TRBV5-6; d_call: .; j_call: TRBJ2-7; cdr3_aa: CASSKTVTYEQYF; cdr3_nt: TGTGCCAGCAGCAAGACAGTTACCTACGAGCAGTACTTC
v_call: TRBV7-2; d_call: TRBD1; j_call: TRBJ2-2; cdr3_aa: CASSWGRGQNTGELFF; cdr3_nt: TGTGCCAGCAGCTGGGGCAGGGGGCAAAACACCGGGGAGCTGTTTTTT
v_call: TRBV4-2; d_call: .; j_call: TRBJ2-3; cdr3_aa: CASSQQGSLLTDTQYF; cdr3_nt: TGTGCCAGCAGCCAACAGGGTAGCCTACTCACAGATACGCAGTATTTT
v_call: TRBV30; d_call: TRBD1; j_call: TRBJ2-7; cdr3_aa: CAYYPGTGPYEQYF; cdr3_nt: TGTGCCTACTACCCCGGGACAGGGCCCTACGAGCAGTACTTC
v_call: TRBV7-9; d_call: TRBD1; j_call: TRBJ2-1; cdr3_aa: CASSPPGRQTGTYNEQFF; cdr3_nt: TGTGCCAGCAGCCCCCCGGGCCGGCAGACAGGGACCTACAATGAGCAGTTCTTC
v_call: TRBV7-2; d_call: TRBD2; j_call: TRBJ2-7; cdr3_aa: CASSGGSYEQYF; cdr3_nt: TGTGCCAGCAGCGGCGGGAGCTACGAGCAGTACTTC
v_call: TRBV7-3; d_call: .; j_call: TRBJ2-2; cdr3_aa: CASSQMAAGELFF; cdr3_nt: TGTGCCAGCAGCCAGATGGCCGCCGGGGAGCTGTTTTTT
v_call: TRBV18; d_call: .; j_call: TRBJ2-4; cdr3_aa: CASSPSPGVDKNIQYF; cdr3_nt: TGTGCCAGCTCACCTTCCCCAGGGGTAGACAAAAACATTCAGTACTTC
v_call: TRBV4-1; d_call: TRBD1; j_call: TRBJ1-5; cdr3_aa: CASSQVRGQGGQPQHF; cdr3_nt: TGCGCCAGCAGCCAAGTCAGGGGGCAGGGAGGTCAGCCCCAGCATTTT
v_call: TRBV19; d_call: .; j_call: TRBJ1-5; cdr3_aa: CASTSRVWGNQPQHF; cdr3_nt: TGTGCCAGTACCTCCAGGGTTTGGGGCAATCAGCCCCAGCATTTT
v_call: TRBV28; d_call: .; j_call: TRBJ1-1; cdr3_aa: CASSSGSTEAFF; cdr3_nt: TGTGCCAGCAGTAGCGGGAGCACTGAAGCTTTCTTT
v_call: TRBV5-1; d_call: .; j_call: TRBJ1-2; cdr3_aa: CASSLTVPYGYTF; cdr3_nt: TGCGCCAGCAGCTTGACAGTCCCCTATGGCTACACCTTC
v_call: TRBV11-2; d_call: TRBD2; j_call: TRBJ2-5; cdr3_aa: CASSLGSLAGYKETQYF; cdr3_nt: TGTGCCAGCAGCTTAGGATCGTTAGCGGGGTATAAAGAGACCCAGTACTTC
v_call: TRBV19; d_call: .; j_call: TRBJ2-3; cdr3_aa: CASQYGGASEADTQYF; cdr3_nt: TGTGCCAGTCAGTATGGGGGGGCTAGTGAAGCAGATACGCAGTATTTT
v_call: TRBV18; d_call: .; j_call: TRBJ1-5; cdr3_aa: CASSPGQGVNQPQHF; cdr3_nt: TGTGCCAGCTCACCAGGGCAGGGCGTCAATCAGCCCCAGCATTTT
v_call: TRBV18; d_call: TRBD1; j_call: TRBJ1-1; cdr3_aa: CASSPPTTGTGAFF; cdr3_nt: TGTGCCAGCTCACCCCCTACTACGGGGACAGGGGCTTTCTTT
v_call: TRBV18; d_call: .; j_call: TRBJ2-1; cdr3_aa: CASSPPPGDEQFF; cdr3_nt: TGTGCCAGCTCACCACCACCGGGAGATGAGCAGTTCTTC
v_call: TRBV19; d_call: .; j_call: TRBJ1-1; cdr3_aa: CASIKEGLSMNTEAFF; cdr3_nt: TGTGCCAGTATTAAGGAGGGGCTAAGTATGAACACTGAAGCTTTCTTT
v_call: TRBV2; d_call: .; j_call: TRBJ2-2; cdr3_aa: CASSDVGGTGELFF; cdr3_nt: TGTGCCAGCAGTGATGTGGGGGGCACCGGGGAGCTGTTTTTT
v_call: TRBV2; d_call: .; j_call: TRBJ2-1; cdr3_aa: CASIAGQSSYNEQFF; cdr3_nt: TGTGCCAGCATCGCAGGGCAGAGCTCCTACAATGAGCAGTTCTTC
v_call: TRBV2; d_call: .; j_call: TRBJ1-5; cdr3_aa: CASSNRETGSNQPQHF; cdr3_nt: TGTGCCAGCAGTAACAGGGAAACGGGGAGCAATCAGCCCCAGCATTTT
v_call: TRBV7-8; d_call: TRBD2; j_call: TRBJ2-1; cdr3_aa: CASSATSGMYNEQFF; cdr3_nt: TGTGCCAGCAGCGCGACTAGCGGGATGTACAATGAGCAGTTCTTC
v_call: TRBV6-6; d_call: TRBD1; j_call: TRBJ1-2; cdr3_aa: CASSYLFWDSSYGYTF; cdr3_nt: TGTGCCAGCAGTTATTTGTTTTGGGACAGCTCCTATGGCTACACCTTC
v_call: TRBV5-6; d_call: .; j_call: TRBJ1-2; cdr3_aa: CASSPVLRGGYTF; cdr3_nt: TGTGCCAGCAGCCCGGTCCTCCGGGGTGGCTACACCTTC
v_call: TRBV7-9; d_call: TRBD1; j_call: TRBJ2-7; cdr3_aa: CASSFPYRGAYEQYF; cdr3_nt: TGTGCCAGCAGCTTCCCCTACAGGGGCGCCTACGAGCAGTACTTC
v_call: TRBV4-3; d_call: .; j_call: TRBJ2-2; cdr3_aa: CASSPSDIALTGELFF; cdr3_nt: TGCGCCAGCAGCCCGTCGGACATCGCCCTCACCGGGGAGCTGTTTTTT
v_call: TRBV9; d_call: .; j_call: TRBJ2-7; cdr3_aa: CASSVAGAAEQYF; cdr3_nt: TGTGCCAGCAGCGTAGCTGGGGCGGCAGAGCAGTACTTC
v_call: TRBV9; d_call: TRBD2; j_call: TRBJ2-7; cdr3_aa: CASSSTSGSEQYF; cdr3_nt: TGTGCCAGCAGCTCGACAAGCGGGAGCGAGCAGTACTTC
v_call: TRBV18; d_call: TRBD1; j_call: TRBJ1-1; cdr3_aa: CASSANTGGKGTEAFF; cdr3_nt: TGTGCCAGCTCAGCAAACACAGGGGGCAAAGGGACTGAAGCTTTCTTT
v_call: TRBV2; d_call: TRBD2; j_call: TRBJ2-5; cdr3_aa: CASSEGLAGGKETQYF; cdr3_nt: TGTGCCAGCAGTGAGGGACTAGCGGGGGGAAAAGAGACCCAGTACTTC
v_call: TRBV10-3; d_call: TRBD1; j_call: TRBJ2-2; cdr3_aa: CASQGQGPGELFF; cdr3_nt: TGTGCCTCACAGGGGCAGGGCCCCGGGGAGCTGTTTTTT
v_call: TRBV7-6; d_call: .; j_call: TRBJ2-2; cdr3_aa: CASSQSGHTGELFF; cdr3_nt: TGTGCCAGCAGCCAGTCAGGGCACACCGGGGAGCTGTTTTTT
v_call: TRBV5-1; d_call: .; j_call: TRBJ2-3; cdr3_aa: CASQAQPGTDTQYF; cdr3_nt: TGCGCCAGCCAGGCTCAACCTGGCACAGATACGCAGTATTTT
v_call: TRBV2; d_call: TRBD1; j_call: TRBJ2-1; cdr3_aa: CATADRGYNEQFF; cdr3_nt: TGTGCCACCGCCGACAGGGGCTACAATGAGCAGTTCTTC
v_call: TRBV19; d_call: .; j_call: TRBJ2-1; cdr3_aa: CASSIQISSYNEQFF; cdr3_nt: TGTGCCAGTAGTATTCAGATAAGCTCCTACAATGAGCAGTTCTTC
v_call: TRBV5-5; d_call: TRBD2; j_call: TRBJ2-5; cdr3_aa: CASSSLAASGETQYF; cdr3_nt: TGTGCCAGCAGCTCGCTAGCGGCCTCGGGAGAGACCCAGTACTTC
v_call: TRBV7-2; d_call: .; j_call: TRBJ2-1; cdr3_aa: CASSPYREQFF; cdr3_nt: TGTGCCAGCAGCCCGTATCGTGAGCAGTTCTTC
v_call: TRBV29-1; d_call: TRBD2; j_call: TRBJ2-1; cdr3_aa: CPPFGTSALGATNEQFF; cdr3_nt: TGCCCCCCGTTTGGGACTAGCGCCTTGGGGGCGACGAATGAGCAGTTCTTC
v_call: TRBV5-8; d_call: TRBD2; j_call: TRBJ2-1; cdr3_aa: CASSPTGLGGNEQFF; cdr3_nt: TGTGCCAGCAGCCCCACGGGACTAGGGGGCAATGAGCAGTTCTTC
v_call: TRBV6-5; d_call: .; j_call: TRBJ1-1; cdr3_aa: CASSPTVRLSEAFF; cdr3_nt: TGTGCCAGCAGTCCAACCGTTAGACTATCTGAAGCTTTCTTT
v_call: TRBV11-3; d_call: .; j_call: TRBJ2-5; cdr3_aa: CASSTFQETQYF; cdr3_nt: TGTGCCAGCAGCACTTTCCAAGAGACCCAGTACTTC
v_call: TRBV7-7; d_call: .; j_call: TRBJ2-3; cdr3_aa: CASSEYGGDTQYF; cdr3_nt: TGTGCTAGCAGCGAATACGGAGGAGATACGCAGTATTTT
v_call: TRBV14; d_call: .; j_call: TRBJ2-2; cdr3_aa: CASSPGGNTGELFF; cdr3_nt: TGTGCCAGCAGCCCCGGAGGGAACACCGGGGAGCTGTTTTTT
v_call: TRBV18; d_call: .; j_call: TRBJ1-5; cdr3_aa: CASSPNMRTWPQHF; cdr3_nt: TGTGCCAGCTCACCCAACATGAGGACATGGCCCCAGCATTTT
v_call: TRBV9; d_call: .; j_call: TRBJ1-1; cdr3_aa: CASSGQGGAAFF; cdr3_nt: TGTGCCAGCAGCGGACAAGGGGGGGCTGCTTTCTTT
v_call: TRBV29-1; d_call: .; j_call: TRBJ2-5; cdr3_aa: CSVGTKQETQYF; cdr3_nt: TGCAGCGTTGGGACTAAGCAAGAGACCCAGTACTTC